This TCR beta chain was documented in a study of cytomegalovirus exposure and HLA in healthy donors. Broader study findings: Researchers reportedly found TCR beta sequences accurately predicted most subjects' HLA-A and HLA-B alleles.

The CDR3 loop spans 14 amino acids. Germline V lookup: CDR1 SGHDT, CDR2 YYEEEE. Germline trimming cut 6 bases from V and 5 bases from J; bases unmatched to any gene: 9. The PCR employed 60 Vbeta primers together with 13 Jbeta primers. Clones were sequenced by immunoSEQ multiplex PCR, and TCRdb holds only the in-frame ones, with some missing. Of roughly 100,000 clones listed, about 78% are singletons. As to this clone: Its antigen is still unknown.

This chain joins TRBV5-6 and TRBJ2-3, with TRBD1 matching 7 bases. The source material was PBMCs. This receptor was obtained from a man under 40 in good health and CMV-seronegative. The CDR3 sequence: CASKGQVKEDTQYF. CDR3 in DNA: TGTGCCAGCAAAGGACAGGTCAAAGAAGATACGCAGTATTTT. Complete variable domain (other parts from reference TRBV5-6 and TRBJ2-3): DAGVTQSPTHLIKTRGQQVTLRCSPKSGHDTVSWYQQALGQGPQFIFQYYEEEERQRGNFPDRFSGHQFPNYSSELNVNALLLGDSALYLCASKGQVKEDTQYFGPGTRLTVL.